This TCR beta chain emerged from a study of cytomegalovirus exposure and HLA in healthy donors. Study context: Approximately 85 million unique TCRs from HLA-typed donors were held in an early release of data. Study-wide points: A later analysis showed TCR association rates differing by HLA locus, peaking at DRB1 and lowest at HLA-C.

To note about this clone: Its target is not known.

V lost 4 bases and J lost 4, with 13 bases in between. From germline, CDR1 is SGHTA and CDR2 FQGNSA. The CDR3 is 15 residues long. Both 60 Vbeta primers and 13 Jbeta primers went into the PCR. Here immunoSEQ multiplex PCR was the method, and the copy in TCRdb shows in-frame clones only, minus some. Seen here are over 50,000 clones, roughly 80% observed once, and the top ten hold around 1.7%. This sequence originates from a man aged 35 to 55 in good health and CMV-seronegative. Sequencing used PBMCs. The chain employs TRBV7-2 and TRBJ1-4; unclear D gene. For the CDR3, the DNA is TGTGCCAGCAGCTCGAGGGCCGGGGATAATGAAAAACTGTTTTTT. Translated: CASSSRAGDNEKLFF.